Detailed here is one TCR beta chain. Its target antigen remains unknown. One base away there is no much larger clone; base qualities are not given. Participants in the prospective study were aged about 18 to 95 years, lived in about two dozen United States geographic areas, and enrolled through a virtual design. To assign participants to cohorts, the prospective study relied on clinical history that participants themselves reported in a screening survey and a study questionnaire. Exposed participants were defined as having been in contact with someone with a PCR-confirmed or clinician-diagnosed COVID-19 case within 2 weeks of study entry. Mobile phlebotomists in the prospective study collected whole blood, serum and a nasopharyngeal or oropharyngeal swab from every participant. Participants in the prospective study had the option to provide additional blood draws and questionnaires over a roughly 2-month period. Blood samples from the prospective study were shipped frozen or at room temperature prior to DNA extraction.

The immunoSEQ Assay, a bias-controlled multiplex PCR, was used to amplify TCRbeta CDR3 regions from genomic DNA. The original pipeline was this. Nucleated cell counts per sample were estimated from amplification of reference gene primers within the assay. Sequence reads were collapsed and filtered to measure the absolute abundance of every unique TCRbeta CDR3 rearrangement. For each sample, productive Simpson clonality was calculated by taking the square root of Simpson's diversity index across productive rearrangements. TCRdb holds this immuneACCESS table with in-frame rearrangements only. Some clones are missing; in checked studies, unresolved V genes explain under half, and the rest has no known cause. The D gene and trimming were derived from the DNA, and the V and J assignments and clone size from that table. Counted in this sample were approximately 340,000 clones; approximately 90% of them appeared once. 0.8% to 0.9% of the sample is taken by the ten largest.

The data belong to a study of blood T cell repertoires in COVID-19 (dated by TCRdb to 2020 to 2022). As for the study more broadly: Samples from collaborators originated in the United States, Italy and Spain and spanned both the acute and convalescent phases of COVID-19. The prospective study material was composed of cDNA or gDNA derived from T cells, B-cell-depleted T cells, or PBMCs. Subjects who had been exposed to COVID-19, were actively infected with it, or had recovered from it provided the deeply sampled blood TCRbeta repertoires that made up the dataset. The repertoires were released in a freely available public database meant as a resource for research on the immune response to SARS-CoV-2. Samples were obtained from the ongoing ImmuneRACE study (first 160 participants) and from 1,254 subjects provided by 6 global collaborators. A de-identified subject ID, COVID-19 status, age in years and sex were almost always included in the sample metadata. Where available, HLA class I and class II types were taken from metadata supplied by the sample provider and were not determined by assay-based typing.

On the study overall, not on this receptor specifically: How much clinical and demographic metadata was included differed by source and by participant, and the metadata was provided uncurated.

Sequenced sample: PBMCs or T cells enriched from blood (not recorded which). The source of this sequence is a woman aged 40 to 50 who had been exposed to COVID-19.

This receptor carries the CDR3 CASSGTDYGYTF. The DNA sequence follows: TGTGCCAGCAGTGGGACAGACTATGGCTACACCTTC. Recombination joined TRBV12-3 or TRBV12-4 with TRBJ1-2; 7 central bases correspond to TRBD1. The CDR3 contains 12 residues, cysteine and phenylalanine counted. Only the CDR3 DNA is retained, 36 bases long and in frame from the first base. V loses 5 bases at its end and J loses 3 bases; junction bases beyond the gene matches: 0.